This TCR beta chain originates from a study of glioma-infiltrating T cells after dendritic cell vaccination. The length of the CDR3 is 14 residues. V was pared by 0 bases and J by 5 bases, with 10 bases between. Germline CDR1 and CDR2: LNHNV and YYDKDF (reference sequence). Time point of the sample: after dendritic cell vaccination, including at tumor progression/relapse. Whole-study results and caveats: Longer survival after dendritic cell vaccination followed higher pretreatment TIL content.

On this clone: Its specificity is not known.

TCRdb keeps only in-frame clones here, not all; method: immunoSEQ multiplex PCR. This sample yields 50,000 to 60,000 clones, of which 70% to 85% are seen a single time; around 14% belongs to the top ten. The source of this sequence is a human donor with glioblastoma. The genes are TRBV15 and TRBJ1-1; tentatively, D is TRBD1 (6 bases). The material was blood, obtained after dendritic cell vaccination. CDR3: CATSRDRGVTEAFF. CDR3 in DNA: TGTGCCACCAGCAGAGACAGGGGAGTTACTGAAGCTTTCTTT.